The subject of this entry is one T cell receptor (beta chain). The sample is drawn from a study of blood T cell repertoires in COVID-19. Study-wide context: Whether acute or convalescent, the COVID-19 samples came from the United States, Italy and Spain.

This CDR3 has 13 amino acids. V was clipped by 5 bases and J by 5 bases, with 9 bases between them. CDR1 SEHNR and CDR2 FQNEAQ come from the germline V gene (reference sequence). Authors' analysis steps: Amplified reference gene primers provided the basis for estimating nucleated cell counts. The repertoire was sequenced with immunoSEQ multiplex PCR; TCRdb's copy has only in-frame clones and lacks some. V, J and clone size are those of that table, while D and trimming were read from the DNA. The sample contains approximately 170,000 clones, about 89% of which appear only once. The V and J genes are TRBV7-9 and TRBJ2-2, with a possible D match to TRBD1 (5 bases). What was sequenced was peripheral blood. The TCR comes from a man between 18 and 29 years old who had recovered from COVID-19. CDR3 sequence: CASSQTVTGELFF. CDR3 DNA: TGTGCCAGCAGCCAGACAGTTACCGGGGAGCTGTTTTTT.